Listed below are T cell receptor beta chains from one sample, sequenced in a study of blood T cells in healthy people across ages. Each CDR3 protein is one row after TCRdb ran MiXCR on the 5' RACE reads. The profile shows 650,000 to 800,000 distinct CDR3 sequences, 45% to 60% of them singletons. Input material: blood. Receptors originate from an elderly woman in good health. Each CDR3 is given with its conserved first and last residue. D genes are given only for firm matches. Not every row has a clone size; where given, it reads once, few, many or a size class.

15	TRBD1	TRBV10-2	TRBJ1-2	.	TGCGCCAGCAGTGAGCCTAAGGACAGGGCCTACGGCTACACCTTC	CASSEPKDRAYGYTF
16	.	TRBV7-2	TRBJ1-5	few	TGTGCCAGCAGCTTTCTGGACAGACATAGCAATCAGCCCCAGCATTTT	CASSFLDRHSNQPQHF
14	.	TRBV25-1	TRBJ2-3	.	TGTGCCAGCAGTTCTCGAGGGGGAGGAGATACGCAGTATTTT	CASSSRGGGDTQYF
14	.	TRBV20-1	TRBJ2-1	many	TGCAGTGCATACCACCTGGGACCCCAAAATGAGCAGTTCTTC	CSAYHLGPQNEQFF
15	TRBD2	TRBV30	TRBJ2-1	.	TGTGCCTGGAGGGGAACTAGCGGGCCATACAATGAGCAGTTCTTC	CAWRGTSGPYNEQFF
18	TRBD2	TRBV5-1	TRBJ2-5	many	TGCGCCAGCAGCTTGGACTCGGTTGGACTAGCGGGCCAAGAGACCCAGTACTTC	CASSLDSVGLAGQETQYF
18	TRBD1	TRBV4-1	TRBJ1-1	few	TGCGCCAGCAGCCTCCGACAGGGGGGCCTGGGGTCTGGCACTGAAGCTTTCTTT	CASSLRQGGLGSGTEAFF
12	.	TRBV6-4	TRBJ2-2	.	TGTGCCAGCAGCCAGACAGGAGGGGAGCTGTTTTTT	CASSQTGGELFF
14	TRBD2	TRBV5-1	TRBJ2-7	many	TGCGCCAGCAGCTTGACTAGCGGGTACTACGAGCAGTACTTC	CASSLTSGYYEQYF
15	TRBD2	TRBV24-1	TRBJ2-3	.	TGTGCCACCAGTGACTGGGGACTAGCTACAGATACGCAGTATTTT	CATSDWGLATDTQYF
15	TRBD1	TRBV7-8	TRBJ1-6	many	TGTGCCAGCAGCTCACGGACAGGGGACTTTTCACCCCTCCACTTT	CASSSRTGDFSPLHF
12	.	TRBV25-1	TRBJ2-3	many	TGTGCCAGCCGGAGAGGGATGGATACGCAGTATTTT	CASRRGMDTQYF
15	TRBD1	TRBV7-8	TRBJ1-5	.	TGTGCCAGCAGCTTAGGGGCAGGGGGCTATCAGCCCCAGCATTTT	CASSLGAGGYQPQHF
16	.	TRBV7-2	TRBJ2-1	many	TGTGCCAGCAGTTCACCCGTAACCCTGTCGCGAGTTGAGCAGTTCTTC	CASSSPVTLSRVEQFF
14	TRBD1	TRBV3-1	TRBJ1-5	.	TGTGCCGGCAGCGAAAGGACAGGGGTGCAGCCCCAGCATTTT	CAGSERTGVQPQHF
17	.	TRBV25-1	TRBJ2-1	.	TGTGCCAGCAGTGTTTCGGCTCCAGCGCCTTACAAAAATGAGCAGTTCTTC	CASSVSAPAPYKNEQFF
18	TRBD1	TRBV28	TRBJ2-5	.	TGTGCCAGCAGTTTTTTGACAGGGTATTCGGGCTCGAGGGAGACCCAGTACTTC	CASSFLTGYSGSRETQYF
13	.	TRBV2	TRBJ1-5	.	TGTGCCAGCAAAGGGAGTAGCAATCAGCCCCAGCATTTT	CASKGSSNQPQHF
15	TRBD1	TRBV7-2	TRBJ2-7	.	TGTGCCAGCAGCTCTGGACAGGGTTTGCAGTACGAGCAGTACTTC	CASSSGQGLQYEQYF
16	TRBD2	TRBV4-1	TRBJ2-7	.	TGCGCCAGCAGCCAAGGGGTCGGGACTATATTCTACGAGCAGTACTTC	CASSQGVGTIFYEQYF
17	TRBD2	TRBV29-1	TRBJ2-1	.	TGCAGCGTTGGAGCGACTAGCGGGAGCGAGCTTAACAATGAGCAGTTCTTC	CSVGATSGSELNNEQFF
13	.	TRBV7-9	TRBJ1-1	few	TGTGCCAGCACCCCGGACAGCCTCGCCGAAGCTTTCTTT	CASTPDSLAEAFF
13	.	TRBV20-1	TRBJ1-5	few	TGCAGTGCTAGTTTAGGTAGCAATCAGCCCCAGCATTTT	CSASLGSNQPQHF
16	TRBD2	TRBV5-1	TRBJ2-7	.	TGCGCCAGCAGCTTGGCCTTAGCGGGAGGAGGTTACGAGCAGTACTTC	CASSLALAGGGYEQYF
15	.	TRBV11-2	TRBJ2-3	.	TGTGCCAGCAGCTTAGAGCCGGGGGACCAGGATACGCAGTATTTT	CASSLEPGDQDTQYF
13	.	TRBV12-3/TRBV12-4	TRBJ1-5	.	TGTGCCAGCAGTTTGGTAGTAGGTCAGCCCCAGCATTTT	CASSLVVGQPQHF
12	TRBD2	TRBV30	TRBJ2-1	.	TGTGCCTGGAGTGCACGCGGGAGGGAGCAGTTCTTC	CAWSARGREQFF
14	.	TRBV29-1	TRBJ1-2	.	TGCAGCGTTGAGTCCTCGGGGCAGCTCTATGGCTACACCTTC	CSVESSGQLYGYTF
14	.	TRBV20-1	TRBJ1-2	many	TGCAGTGCTAGAGGGGGCCAGGGATGGTATGGCTACACCTTC	CSARGGQGWYGYTF
14	.	TRBV20-1	TRBJ2-3	.	TGCAGTGTTTCGCAGGGGGAGGGCACAGATACGCAGTATTTT	CSVSQGEGTDTQYF
14	.	TRBV7-9	TRBJ1-4	many	TGTGCCAGCAGCTTGTTTGCGCCGGATGAAAAACTGTTTTTT	CASSLFAPDEKLFF